The text below deals with one TCR beta chain. The data stem from a study of technical replicates of blood from a handful of donors. The method was immunoSEQ multiplex PCR; TCRdb's version includes in-frame clones alone and lacks a portion of them. The data contain more than 80,000 clones, 95% of them singletons. The CDR3 has 23 amino acids. Germline CDR1 MRHNA, CDR2 SNTAGT. J gave up 8 bases and V 2 bases, and 26 bases lay outside the gene matches. Sample: T cells isolated from PBMCs. This chain connects TRBV6-4 to TRBJ2-1; 14 bases agree with TRBD2. This sequence originates from a human donor in good health. The CDR3 DNA reads TGTGCCAGCAGTGACACCCAAGGGAATGGGACTAGCGGGAGATGCTGGCCAAGCGATGAGCAGTTCTTC. Its translation is CASSDTQGNGTSGRCWPSDEQFF.